The rows below give T cell receptor beta chains drawn from one sample of a study of cytomegalovirus exposure and HLA in healthy donors. TCRdb's table, derived via immunoSEQ multiplex PCR, lists solely in-frame clones and lacks some. This table holds about 150,000 clones, about two thirds found once. Material for sequencing was PBMCs. The receptor source for this set is a man younger than 40 in good health and CMV-seropositive. CDR3s include the opening cysteine and the closing phenylalanine or tryptophan. D genes are given only for firm matches. Only some rows state a clone size, as once, few, many or a class for expanded clones.

>TRBV27|TRBJ2-5|NA|NA
TGTGCCAGCAGTGTCAAGGGGTGGCTCCAAGAGACCCAGTACTTC
CASSVKGWLQETQYF
>TRBV7-3|TRBJ2-1|NA|NA
TGTGCCAGCAGCTTAAATCATTTCAATGAGCAGTTCTTC
CASSLNHFNEQFF
>TRBV7-3|TRBJ2-1|NA|TRBD2
TGTGCCAGCAGCCCCGCACGGACTAGCGCCTTGGAGGAGCAGTTCTTC
CASSPARTSALEEQFF
>TRBV7-4|TRBJ1-5|NA|TRBD1
TGTGCCAGCAGCCCGTGGGAACCGGGACAGGGAAGGAATCAGCCCCAGCATTTT
CASSPWEPGQGRNQPQHF
>TRBV30|TRBJ2-3|NA|NA
TGTGCCTGGAGTGTACGAGCGACAGATACGCAGTATTTT
CAWSVRATDTQYF
>TRBV6-5|TRBJ2-7|once|NA
TGTGCCAGCGGGAGACGGAACCCGTACGAGCAGTACTTC
CASGRRNPYEQYF
>TRBV7-9|TRBJ2-7|NA|TRBD1
TGTGCCAGCAGCTTAGGGTTACAGGGGTCCCCCTACGAGCAGTACTTC
CASSLGLQGSPYEQYF
>TRBV6-5|TRBJ2-7|NA|TRBD1
TGTGCCAGCAGTTACTCAATAGACAGGGCCTACGAGCAGTACTTC
CASSYSIDRAYEQYF
>TRBV5-3|TRBJ2-2|NA|TRBD2
TGTGCCAGAAGCGCACCCGGGACTAGCGGGAGGCGTACCGGGGAGCTGTTTTTT
CARSAPGTSGRRTGELFF
>TRBV5-8|TRBJ2-5|once|TRBD1
TGTGCCAGCAGCTTAGCCGGGGACAGGGCAAGCTTATTGACCCAGTACTTC
CASSLAGDRASLLTQYF
>TRBV27|TRBJ2-7|NA|TRBD1
TGTGCCAGCAGTCGACAGGGGGCCTCCTACGAGCAGTACTTC
CASSRQGASYEQYF
>TRBV6-5|TRBJ2-7|NA|NA
TGTGCCAGCAGTGAACGGTGGGAGCAGTACTTC
CASSERWEQYF
>TRBV10-3|TRBJ2-7|NA|NA
TGTGCCATCAGTTCGCTCCGGGACACGGTAAGAAACGAGCAGTACTTC
CAISSLRDTVRNEQYF
>TRBV6-5|TRBJ1-1|NA|NA
TGTGCCAGCAGTTACTCCGAGGGGGCTGAAGCTTTCTTT
CASSYSEGAEAFF
>TRBV9|TRBJ2-5|NA|TRBD2
TGTGCCAGCAGCGTAGATCCGGGAGGGCCGCGGGAGACCCAGTACTTC
CASSVDPGGPRETQYF
>TRBV2|TRBJ2-2|many|TRBD1
TGTGCCAGCATCGGGGGGACAGGGGGATTAATTTACACCGGGGAGCTGTTTTTT
CASIGGTGGLIYTGELFF
>TRBV18|TRBJ1-2|NA|TRBD1
TGTGCCAGCTCACTTCGGACAGGGAAAGACTATGGCTACACCTTC
CASSLRTGKDYGYTF
>TRBV30|TRBJ1-5|NA|NA
TGTGCCTGGAGTGTAAAGGGAGATCAGCCCCAGCATTTT
CAWSVKGDQPQHF
>TRBV9|TRBJ2-5|NA|NA
TGTGCCAGCAACCGGGACTCGAAGATTGAGACCCAGTACTTC
CASNRDSKIETQYF
>TRBV11-2|TRBJ2-1|NA|TRBD2
TGTGCCAGCAGTCTAGCGGTACGGTTCTATGAGCAGTTCTTC
CASSLAVRFYEQFF
>TRBV10-2|TRBJ2-1|NA|TRBD2
TGCGCCAGCAGGGATTTAACGGGACTAGCGGAATACAATGAGCAGTTCTTC
CASRDLTGLAEYNEQFF
>TRBV29-1|TRBJ2-7|NA|NA
TGCAGCGTTGAGGGTACAGGGCAGTACTTC
CSVEGTGQYF
>TRBV5-6|TRBJ2-7|NA|TRBD2
TGTGCCAGCAGGTTTCGTGGGGGGGTTCTAGCGGGAACTTACGAGCAGTACTTC
CASRFRGGVLAGTYEQYF
>TRBV10-3|TRBJ2-5|NA|NA
TGTGCCATCAGGCATGACGGAAGGGGGACCCAGTACTTC
CAIRHDGRGTQYF
>TRBV19|TRBJ2-1|NA|TRBD2
TGTGCCAGTAGTGAAGGGACTAGACGCGATGAGCAGTTCTTC
CASSEGTRRDEQFF
>TRBV18|TRBJ2-7|once|NA
TGTGCCAGCTCACCATTTCGGGTGGGGAGCTACGAGCAGTACTTC
CASSPFRVGSYEQYF
>TRBV5-4|TRBJ2-2|NA|TRBD2
TGTGCCAGCAGCTTGTCCCCTAGCGGAGGTTCGGGCACCGGGGAGCTGTTTTTT
CASSLSPSGGSGTGELFF
>TRBV29-1|TRBJ1-2|NA|NA
TGCAGCGCCGGAACAGGGACGGGGAATCTTAACTATGGCTACACCTTC
CSAGTGTGNLNYGYTF
>TRBV28|TRBJ2-1|NA|NA
TGTGCCAGCAGTTTTTGGACTAACAATGAGCAGTTCTTC
CASSFWTNNEQFF
>TRBV2|TRBJ2-5|NA|NA
TGTGCCAGCAGCGGTTGGGACTTTCGAGAGACCCAGTACTTC
CASSGWDFRETQYF
>TRBV7-8|TRBJ2-1|few|TRBD2
TGTGCCAGCAGCCTTGGCACTAGCGGGGTTTACAATGAGCAGTTCTTC
CASSLGTSGVYNEQFF
>TRBV15|TRBJ2-7|few|NA
TGTGCCACCGGCGGTAGCTCCTACGAGCAGTACTTC
CATGGSSYEQYF
>TRBV6-5|TRBJ1-1|NA|NA
TGTGCCAGCAGTTCCATCGCGCGCAGGGGTTACACTGAAGCTTTCTTT
CASSSIARRGYTEAFF
>TRBV2|TRBJ2-7|once|TRBD2
TGTGCCAGCAGTCCACTAGCGGGCCCTCTCTACGAGCAGTACTTC
CASSPLAGPLYEQYF
>TRBV30|TRBJ1-5|NA|TRBD1
TGTGCCTGGAGTGTTACAGGGGAACAACAGCCCCAGCATTTT
CAWSVTGEQQPQHF
>TRBV2|TRBJ2-7|NA|TRBD2
TGTGCCAGCAGCCTCACCCCGGGACTAGCGAGCGAGCAGTACTTC
CASSLTPGLASEQYF
>TRBV9|TRBJ2-2|NA|NA
TGTGCCAGCAGCGTAACCAGGGTTGGACTACACACCGGGGAGCTGTTTTTT
CASSVTRVGLHTGELFF
>TRBV11-2|TRBJ2-3|NA|TRBD2
TGTGCCAGCGGATCCTTCGCGGGGGGGGGCTCAGATACGCAGTATTTT
CASGSFAGGGSDTQYF
>TRBV10-1|TRBJ1-1|NA|NA
TGCGCCAGCAGTGAAAATACAGACAACACTGAAGCTTTCTTT
CASSENTDNTEAFF
>TRBV4-2|TRBJ2-1|few|NA
TGTGCCAGCAGCCAAGCGACGGGGAGCTCCTACAATGAGCAGTTCTTC
CASSQATGSSYNEQFF
>TRBV7-7|TRBJ1-3|NA|NA
TGTGCTAGCAGCTTGGATAAGGGGGTACTAGGAAACACCATATATTTT
CASSLDKGVLGNTIYF
>TRBV7-9|TRBJ1-1|NA|NA
TGTGCCAGCAGCTTACTACAGGGGAACACTGAAGCTTTCTTT
CASSLLQGNTEAFF
>TRBV29-1|TRBJ2-7|NA|TRBD2
TGCAGCGTTGAAGAGCGGGAGGCTAGCGAGCAGTACTTC
CSVEEREASEQYF
>TRBV29-1|TRBJ2-1|once|TRBD1
TGCAGCGTTGAAACCGGGACAGACAATGAGCAGTTCTTC
CSVETGTDNEQFF
>TRBV9|TRBJ1-4|NA|TRBD1
TGTGCCAGCAGCGTGGGGGACAGGGTTAATGAAAAACTGTTTTTT
CASSVGDRVNEKLFF
>TRBV28|TRBJ2-1|NA|NA
TGTGCCAGCAACACTGGCGGGGCCGGGGACAATGAGCAGTTCTTC
CASNTGGAGDNEQFF
>TRBV5-1|TRBJ2-3|NA|NA
TGCGCCAGCAGCTTGGACAGGCCGTCTGCCACAGATACGCAGTATTTT
CASSLDRPSATDTQYF
>TRBV29-1|TRBJ1-1|NA|NA
TGCAGCGTTGCAGGTTCGGGGGGCGACCGTGAAGCTTTCTTT
CSVAGSGGDREAFF
>TRBV7-8|TRBJ2-7|NA|TRBD2
TGTGCCAGCAGTCCCGGGGGGGGAGGCTCAGTGGAAGAGCAGTACTTC
CASSPGGGGSVEEQYF
>TRBV2|TRBJ1-1|NA|NA
TGTGCCAGCAGTGCGCAACAGGTGGGCACTGAAGCTTTCTTT
CASSAQQVGTEAFF
>TRBV5-1|TRBJ1-5|NA|TRBD1
TGCGCCAGCAGCTGGACAGGGGATAGCAATCAGCCCCAGCATTTT
CASSWTGDSNQPQHF
>TRBV27|TRBJ2-7|NA|NA
TGTGCCAGCAGTTTATTCCCCGGGGGGCCCGGGAACGAGCAGTACTTC
CASSLFPGGPGNEQYF
>TRBV28|TRBJ2-4|NA|TRBD1
TGTGCCAGCGGGGAGACAGGGATCCAAAACATTCAGTACTTC
CASGETGIQNIQYF